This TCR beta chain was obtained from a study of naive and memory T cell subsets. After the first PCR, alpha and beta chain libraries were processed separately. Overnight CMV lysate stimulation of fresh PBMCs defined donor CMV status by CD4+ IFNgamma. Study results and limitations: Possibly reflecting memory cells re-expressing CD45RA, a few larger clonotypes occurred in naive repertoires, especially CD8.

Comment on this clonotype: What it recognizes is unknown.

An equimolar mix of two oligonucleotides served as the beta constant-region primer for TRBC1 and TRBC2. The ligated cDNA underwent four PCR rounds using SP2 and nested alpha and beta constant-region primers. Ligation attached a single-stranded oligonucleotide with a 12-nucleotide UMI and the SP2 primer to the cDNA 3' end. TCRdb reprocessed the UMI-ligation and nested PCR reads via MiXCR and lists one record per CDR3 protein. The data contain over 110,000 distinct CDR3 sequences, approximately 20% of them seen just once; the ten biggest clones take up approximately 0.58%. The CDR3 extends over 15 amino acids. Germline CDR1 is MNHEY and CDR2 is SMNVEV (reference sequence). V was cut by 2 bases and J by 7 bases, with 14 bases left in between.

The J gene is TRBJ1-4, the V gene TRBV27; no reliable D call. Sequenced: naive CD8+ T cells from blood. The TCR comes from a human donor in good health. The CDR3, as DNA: TGTGCCAGCAGTTTAGGTTCATCGCGGATTGAAAAACTGTTTTTT. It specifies CASSLGSSRIEKLFF.